This T cell receptor (beta chain) was recorded in a study of T cells expressing NK-cell markers. Study background: The TCR beta repertoires were obtained from sorted CD3+CD56+NKG2C+, CD3+CD56+NKG2C- and CD3+CD56-NKG2C+ T cells.

Study-level results: Dominant NKG2C+ clonotypes made up about 1.0-7.5% of CD8+ T cells in over five donors.

The CDR3 consists of 16 residues. Germline CDR1 reads DFQATT; CDR2 reads SNEGSKA (reference sequence). 5'RACE template switching with UMIs produced the TCR beta cDNA. After re-calling the 5' RACE reads, TCRdb lists one entry per CDR3 protein, DNA absent. This table lists approximately 440,000 distinct CDR3 sequences. Comment on this clonotype: Its cognate antigen is unknown.

The J gene is TRBJ1-6, the V gene TRBV20-1. Source material: blood T cells: a sorted CD56 or NKG2C T cell subset, CD4+ or CD8+ T cells, or bulk PBMC T cells (not recorded which). This TCR was sampled from a woman aged 50 to 60 in good health. The CDR3 is CSARDYRASNNSPLHF.